This TCR beta chain was captured in a study of blood T cell repertoires in COVID-19. Study summary: Material from acute and convalescent COVID-19 was sourced from the United States, Italy and Spain. Sample material is recorded as cDNA or gDNA derived from T cells, B-cell-depleted T cells, or PBMCs.

After removal of 5 bases from V and 6 bases from J, the junction contained 12 bases not matched to a gene. Germline V gene sequence: CDR1 SGHTA, CDR2 FQGNSA. The CDR3 consists of 16 residues. In the original analysis: Amplification with reference gene primers provided the estimates of nucleated cell counts. The assay was immunoSEQ multiplex PCR, and TCRdb's table has in-frame clones only and misses some. The V and J calls and clone size were taken over from that table, and D and trimming were inferred from the DNA. This table holds under 200,000 clones, approximately 91% found once. This chain links TRBV7-2 with TRBJ2-1, with 8 bases that match TRBD1. The sequencing input was peripheral blood. The TCR was taken from a young man with acute or convalescent COVID-19. The CDR3 DNA is TGTGCCAGCAGCCCCAGTCCAGACAGGGGCCCCAATGAGCAGTTCTTC. This encodes CASSPSPDRGPNEQFF.